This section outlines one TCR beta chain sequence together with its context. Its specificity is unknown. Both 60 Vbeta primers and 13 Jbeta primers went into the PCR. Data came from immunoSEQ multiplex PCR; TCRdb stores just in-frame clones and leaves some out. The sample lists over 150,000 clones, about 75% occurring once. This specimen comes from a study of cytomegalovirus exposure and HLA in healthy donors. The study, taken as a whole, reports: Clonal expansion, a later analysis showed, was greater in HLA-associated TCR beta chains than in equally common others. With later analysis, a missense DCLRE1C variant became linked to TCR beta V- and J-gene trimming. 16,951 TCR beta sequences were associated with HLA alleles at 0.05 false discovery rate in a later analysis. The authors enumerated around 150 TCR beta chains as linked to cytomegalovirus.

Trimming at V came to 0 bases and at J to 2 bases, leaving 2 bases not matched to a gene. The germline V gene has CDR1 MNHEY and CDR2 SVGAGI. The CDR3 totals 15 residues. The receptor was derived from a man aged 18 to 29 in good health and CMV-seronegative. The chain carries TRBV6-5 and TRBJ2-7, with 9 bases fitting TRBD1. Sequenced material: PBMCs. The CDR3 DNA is TGTGCCAGCAGTTACTCGACAGGGGGGGCCTACGAGCAGTACTTC. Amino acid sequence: CASSYSTGGAYEQYF.